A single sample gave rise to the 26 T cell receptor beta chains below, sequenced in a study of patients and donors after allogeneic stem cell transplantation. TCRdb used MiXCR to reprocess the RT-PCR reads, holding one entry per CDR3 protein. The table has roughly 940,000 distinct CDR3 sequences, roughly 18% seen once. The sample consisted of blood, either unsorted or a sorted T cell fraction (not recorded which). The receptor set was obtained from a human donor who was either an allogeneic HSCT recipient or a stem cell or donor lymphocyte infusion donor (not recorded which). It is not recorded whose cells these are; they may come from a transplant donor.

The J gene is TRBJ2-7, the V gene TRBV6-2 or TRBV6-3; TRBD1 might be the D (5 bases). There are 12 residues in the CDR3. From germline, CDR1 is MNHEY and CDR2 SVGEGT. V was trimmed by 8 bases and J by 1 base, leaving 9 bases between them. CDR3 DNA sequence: TGTGCCAGCGGGGCAGGGTCCTACGAGCAGTACTTC. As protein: CASGAGSYEQYF.

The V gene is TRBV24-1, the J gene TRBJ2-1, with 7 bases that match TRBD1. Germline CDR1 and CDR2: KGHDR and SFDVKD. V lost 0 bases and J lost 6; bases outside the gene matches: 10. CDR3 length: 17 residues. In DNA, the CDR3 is TGTGCCACCAGTGATTTGGCTCGAAGACAGGGTGTCAATGAGCAGTTCTTC. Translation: CATSDLARRQGVNEQFF.

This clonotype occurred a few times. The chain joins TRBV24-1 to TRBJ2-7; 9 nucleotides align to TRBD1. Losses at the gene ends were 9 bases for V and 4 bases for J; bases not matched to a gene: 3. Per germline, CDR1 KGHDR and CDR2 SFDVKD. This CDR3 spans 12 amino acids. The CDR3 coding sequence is TGTGCCACCCGGGACAGGGCGTACGAGCAGTACTTC. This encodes CATRDRAYEQYF.

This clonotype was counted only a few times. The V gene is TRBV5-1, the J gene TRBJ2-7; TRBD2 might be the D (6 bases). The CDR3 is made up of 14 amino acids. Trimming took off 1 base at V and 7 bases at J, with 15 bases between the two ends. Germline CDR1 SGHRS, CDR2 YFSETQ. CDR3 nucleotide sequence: TGCGCCAGCAGCTTGAGGCGGGAAGCAGGGGAGCAGTACTTC. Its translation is CASSLRREAGEQYF.

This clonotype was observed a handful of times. DNA for the CDR3: TGCGCCAGCAGCGAAGGGGGCCTTAAGGACGAGCAGTACTTC. This translates into CASSEGGLKDEQYF. The V call is TRBV5-1, the J call TRBJ2-7, with TRBD1 identical over 7 bases. Unmatched junction bases numbered 9, after V lost 4 bases and J lost 5 bases. CDR3 length: 14 residues. CDR1 SGHRS and CDR2 YFSETQ come from the germline V gene.

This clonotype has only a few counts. Here the CDR3 DNA reads TGTGCCACCAGTGCGGCGGCCACCCACATCGGGGAGCTGTTTTTT. Translated: CATSAAATHIGELFF. This chain joins TRBV24-1 and TRBJ2-2; no firm D call. The V gene's germline CDR1 is KGHDR and CDR2 SFDVKD. The CDR3 covers 15 residues. Trimming shortened V by 5 bases and J by 7 bases, and 16 bases separated the two germline ends.

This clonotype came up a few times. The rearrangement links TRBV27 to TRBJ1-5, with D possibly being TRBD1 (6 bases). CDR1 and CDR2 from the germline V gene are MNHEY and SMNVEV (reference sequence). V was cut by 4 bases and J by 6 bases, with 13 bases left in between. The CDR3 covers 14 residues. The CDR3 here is CASSSRGTGQPQHF. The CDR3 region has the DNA TGTGCCAGCAGTTCCAGGGGCACGGGTCAGCCCCAGCATTTT.

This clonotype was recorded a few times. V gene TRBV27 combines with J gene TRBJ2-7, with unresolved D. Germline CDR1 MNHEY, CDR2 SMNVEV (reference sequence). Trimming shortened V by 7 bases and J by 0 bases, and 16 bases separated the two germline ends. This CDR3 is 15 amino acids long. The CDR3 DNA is TGTGCCAGCAAAATAAAGGGCCCTCCCTCCTACGAGCAGTACTTC. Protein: CASKIKGPPSYEQYF.

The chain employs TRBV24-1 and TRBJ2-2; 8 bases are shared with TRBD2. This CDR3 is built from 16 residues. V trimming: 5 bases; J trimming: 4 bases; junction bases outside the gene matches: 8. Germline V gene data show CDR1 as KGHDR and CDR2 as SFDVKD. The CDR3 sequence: CATSATSRGATGELFF. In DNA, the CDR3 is TGTGCCACCAGTGCCACTTCGCGGGGGGCCACCGGGGAGCTGTTTTTT.

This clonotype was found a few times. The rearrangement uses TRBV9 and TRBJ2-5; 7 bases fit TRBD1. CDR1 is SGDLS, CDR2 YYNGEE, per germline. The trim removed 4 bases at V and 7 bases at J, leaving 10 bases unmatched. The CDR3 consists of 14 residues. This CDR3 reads CASSKHGPGGTQYF. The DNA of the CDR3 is TGTGCCAGCAGCAAGCACGGGCCAGGGGGGACCCAGTACTTC. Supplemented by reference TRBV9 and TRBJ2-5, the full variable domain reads DSGVTQTPKHLITATGQRVTLRCSPRSGDLSVYWYQQSLDQGLQFLIQYYNGEERAKGNILERFSAQQFPDLHSELNLSSLELGDSALYFCASSKHGPGGTQYFGPGTRLLVL.

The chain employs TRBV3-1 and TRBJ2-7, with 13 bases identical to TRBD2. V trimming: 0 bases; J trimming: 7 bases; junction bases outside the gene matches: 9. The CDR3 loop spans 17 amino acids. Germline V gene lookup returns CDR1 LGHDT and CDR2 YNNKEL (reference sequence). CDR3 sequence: CASSQDAEGLAGREQYF. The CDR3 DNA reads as TGTGCCAGCAGCCAAGATGCCGAGGGACTAGCGGGAAGGGAGCAGTACTTC.

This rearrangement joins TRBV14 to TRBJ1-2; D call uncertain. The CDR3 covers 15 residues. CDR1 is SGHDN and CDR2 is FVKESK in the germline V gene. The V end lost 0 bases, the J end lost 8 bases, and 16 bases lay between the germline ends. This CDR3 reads CASSQDRYQRSGYTF. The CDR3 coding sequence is TGTGCCAGCAGCCAAGATCGTTATCAGAGGAGCGGCTACACCTTC.

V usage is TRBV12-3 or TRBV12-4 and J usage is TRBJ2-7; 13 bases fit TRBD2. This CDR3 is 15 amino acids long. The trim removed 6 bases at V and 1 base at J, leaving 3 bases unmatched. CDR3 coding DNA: TGTGCCAGCAGGGAGACTAGCGGGGGGTCCTACGAGCAGTACTTC. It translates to CASRETSGGSYEQYF.

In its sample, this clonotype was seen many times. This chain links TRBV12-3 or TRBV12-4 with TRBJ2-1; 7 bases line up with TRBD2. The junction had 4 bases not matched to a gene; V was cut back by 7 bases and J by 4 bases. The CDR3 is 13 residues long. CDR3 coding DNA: TGTGCCAGCAAGAGTAGCGGGTACAATGAGCAGTTCTTC. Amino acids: CASKSSGYNEQFF.

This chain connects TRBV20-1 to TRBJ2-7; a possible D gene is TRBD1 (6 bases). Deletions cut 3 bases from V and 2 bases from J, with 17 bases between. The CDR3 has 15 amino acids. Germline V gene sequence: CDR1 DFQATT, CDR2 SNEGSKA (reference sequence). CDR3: CSARETGNPTYEQYF. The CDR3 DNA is TGCAGTGCTAGGGAAACAGGGAATCCTACCTACGAGCAGTACTTC.

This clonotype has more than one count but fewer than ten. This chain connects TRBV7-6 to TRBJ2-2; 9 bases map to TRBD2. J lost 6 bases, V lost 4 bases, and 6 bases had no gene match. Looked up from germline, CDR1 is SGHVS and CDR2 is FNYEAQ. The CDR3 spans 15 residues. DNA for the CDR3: TGTGCCAGCAGCTCAGCGGGAGGCATCCCCGGGGAGCTGTTTTTT. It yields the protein CASSSAGGIPGELFF.

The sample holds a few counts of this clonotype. The CDR3 loop is CASSLAGELNTEAFF. CDR3 sequence (DNA): TGTGCCAGCAGTTTGGCTGGGGAACTTAACACTGAAGCTTTCTTT. The rearrangement links TRBV27 to TRBJ1-1; D not resolved. V was pared by 3 bases and J by 2 bases, with 13 bases between. The CDR3 extends over 15 amino acids. Germline-derived CDR1 and CDR2 are MNHEY and SMNVEV (reference sequence).

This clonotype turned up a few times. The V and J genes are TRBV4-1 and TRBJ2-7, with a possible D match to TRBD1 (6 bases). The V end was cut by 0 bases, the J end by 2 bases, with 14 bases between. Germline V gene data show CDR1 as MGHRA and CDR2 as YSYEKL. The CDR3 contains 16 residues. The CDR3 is CASSQEVRGTTYEQYF. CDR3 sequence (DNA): TGCGCCAGCAGCCAAGAGGTGAGGGGGACCACCTACGAGCAGTACTTC.

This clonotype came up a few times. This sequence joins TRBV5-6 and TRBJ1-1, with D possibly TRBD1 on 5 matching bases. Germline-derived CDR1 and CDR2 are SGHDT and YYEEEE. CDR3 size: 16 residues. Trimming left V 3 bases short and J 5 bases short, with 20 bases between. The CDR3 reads CASSSLTLATGTEAFF. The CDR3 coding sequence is TGTGCCAGCAGCTCACTTACGTTGGCTACAGGAACTGAAGCTTTCTTT.

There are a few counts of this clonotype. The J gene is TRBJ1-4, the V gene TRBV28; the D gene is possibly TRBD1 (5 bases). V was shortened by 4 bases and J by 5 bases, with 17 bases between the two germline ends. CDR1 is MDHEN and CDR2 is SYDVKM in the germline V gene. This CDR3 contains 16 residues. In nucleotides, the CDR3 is TGTGCCAGCAGTTCCCCGGGGCCGGGTAGGAATGAAAAACTGTTTTTT. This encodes CASSSPGPGRNEKLFF.

CDR3: CATSSEAGALHF. As DNA, the CDR3 is TGTGCCACCAGCTCAGAGGCGGGGGCCCTCCACTTT. The chain joins TRBV15 to TRBJ1-6; D may be TRBD1 (5 bases). This CDR3 comprises 12 residues. Trimming cost V 5 bases and J 14 bases, with 13 bases left between them. Germline CDR1 is LNHNV and CDR2 is YYDKDF (reference sequence).

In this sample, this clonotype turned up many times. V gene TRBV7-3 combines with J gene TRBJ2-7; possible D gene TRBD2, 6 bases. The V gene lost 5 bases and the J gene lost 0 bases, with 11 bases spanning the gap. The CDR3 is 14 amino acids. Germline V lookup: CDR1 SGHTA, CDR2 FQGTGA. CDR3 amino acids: CASSLGGYSYEQYF. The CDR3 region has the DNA TGTGCCAGCAGCCTGGGGGGTTACTCCTACGAGCAGTACTTC.

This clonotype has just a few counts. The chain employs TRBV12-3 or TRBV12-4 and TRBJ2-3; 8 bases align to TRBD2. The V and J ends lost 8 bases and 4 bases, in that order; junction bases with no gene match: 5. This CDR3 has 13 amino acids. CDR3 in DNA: TGTGCCAGCTGTAGCGGGATGGCAGATACGCAGTATTTT. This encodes CASCSGMADTQYF.

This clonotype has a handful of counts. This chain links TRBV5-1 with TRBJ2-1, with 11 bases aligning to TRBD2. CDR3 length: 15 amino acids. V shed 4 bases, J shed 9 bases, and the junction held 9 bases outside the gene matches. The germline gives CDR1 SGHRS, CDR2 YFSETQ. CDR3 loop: CASSPPGLAEGEQFF. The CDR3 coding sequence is TGCGCCAGCAGCCCACCGGGACTAGCGGAAGGTGAGCAGTTCTTC. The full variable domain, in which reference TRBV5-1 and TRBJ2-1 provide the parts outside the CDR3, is KAGVTQTPRYLIKTRGQQVTLSCSPISGHRSVSWYQQTPGQGLQFLFEYFSETQRNKGNFPGRFSGRQFSNSRSEMNVSTLELGDSALYLCASSPPGLAEGEQFFGPGTRLTVL.

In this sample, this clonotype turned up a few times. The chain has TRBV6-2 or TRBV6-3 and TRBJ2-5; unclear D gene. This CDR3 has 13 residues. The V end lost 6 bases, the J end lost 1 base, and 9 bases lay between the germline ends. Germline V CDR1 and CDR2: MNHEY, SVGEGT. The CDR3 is CASRWLSQETQYF. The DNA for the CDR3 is TGTGCCAGCAGATGGTTATCCCAAGAGACCCAGTACTTC.

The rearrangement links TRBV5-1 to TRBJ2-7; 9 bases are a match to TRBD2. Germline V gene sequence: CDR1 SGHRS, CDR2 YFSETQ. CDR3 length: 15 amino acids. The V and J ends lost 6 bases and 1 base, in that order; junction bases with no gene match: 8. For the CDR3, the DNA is TGCGCCAGCACCCCGAGCGGGGGGAATTCCTACGAGCAGTACTTC. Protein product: CASTPSGGNSYEQYF.